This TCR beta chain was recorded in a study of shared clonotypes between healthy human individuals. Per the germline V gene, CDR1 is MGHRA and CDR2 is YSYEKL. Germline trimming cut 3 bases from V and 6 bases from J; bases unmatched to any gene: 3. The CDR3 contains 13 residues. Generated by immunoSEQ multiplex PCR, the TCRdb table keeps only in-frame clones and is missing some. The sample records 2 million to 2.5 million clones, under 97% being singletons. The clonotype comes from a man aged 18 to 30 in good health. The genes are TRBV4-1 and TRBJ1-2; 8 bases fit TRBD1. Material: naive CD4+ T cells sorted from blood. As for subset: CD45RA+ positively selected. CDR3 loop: CASSQRTGNGYTF. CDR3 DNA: TGCGCCAGCAGCCAGCGGACAGGGAATGGCTACACCTTC.